Shown below are 2 T cell receptor beta chains from a single sample sequenced in a study of regulatory T cells in long-lasting Graves disease. Indicated time point: persistent/refractory GD, antithyroid drugs over 5 years with positive TRAb. Scientists built the TCR library using RNA that was extracted from PBMCs. Construction of the TCR beta libraries employed iRepertoire HTBI primers in conjunction with Arm-PCR of CDR3 regions. TCRdb independently ran MiXCR on the multiplex PCR reads; one entry per CDR3 protein. Among some 330,000 distinct CDR3 sequences, roughly 25% were seen once, and the ten largest hold around a quarter. This specimen was peripheral blood mononuclear cells (PBMCs), taken when the disease was refractory, from a patient treated with antithyroid drugs. The receptor set was obtained from a woman aged 40 to 50 with Graves disease.

The sample holds many counts of this clonotype. The chain recombines TRBV28 with TRBJ2-7, with D perhaps given as TRBD1 or TRBD2 (5 bases each). Trimming removed 5 bases from V and 5 bases from J, with 22 bases in between. Germline loops: CDR1 MDHEN, CDR2 SYDVKM. The CDR3 is made up of 16 amino acids. The DNA of the CDR3 is TGTGCCAGCAGTACATCCGCCGGGGCATCGAGGGACGAGCAGTACTTC. Translated: CASSTSAGASRDEQYF.

The genes are TRBV7-9 and TRBJ2-2; tentative D call: TRBD2 (6 bases). Germline CDR1 SEHNR, CDR2 FQNEAQ (reference sequence). The V end lost 5 bases, the J end lost 5 bases, and 15 bases lay between the germline ends. The CDR3 runs to 15 residues. CDR3 residues: CASSPLSGETGELFF. The CDR3 bases are TGTGCCAGCAGCCCCCTCTCGGGGGAGACCGGGGAGCTGTTTTTT.